A single sample is the source of the 16 T cell receptor beta chains below, sequenced in a study of cytomegalovirus exposure and HLA in healthy donors. The primer mix had 60 Vbeta and 13 Jbeta primers. Here immunoSEQ multiplex PCR was the method, and the copy in TCRdb shows in-frame clones only, minus some. The top ten hold about 0.25% of the sample, which has roughly 240,000 clones, roughly 81% seen once. The material sequenced was PBMCs. The receptors were gathered from a girl under 10 years old in good health and CMV-seronegative.

This chain links TRBV6-6 with TRBJ2-4; TRBD2 is a possible D gene (6 bases). The length of the CDR3 is 12 residues. Per the germline V gene, CDR1 is MNHNY and CDR2 is SVGAGI (reference sequence). Trimming removed 4 bases at V and 9 bases at J, with 10 bases between. The DNA of the CDR3 is TGTGCCAGCAGTTTAAGGGAGGTCATTCAGTACTTC. Residues: CASSLREVIQYF.

The chain joins TRBV5-1 to TRBJ2-3, with no clear D. In germline, CDR1 is SGHRS, CDR2 YFSETQ. Trimming removed 0 bases from V and 0 bases from J, with 8 bases in between. The CDR3 extends over 15 amino acids. The CDR3 nucleotides are TGCGCCAGCAGCTTGGCCTGGCCTAGCACAGATACGCAGTATTTT. It codes for CASSLAWPSTDTQYF.

V and J are TRBV7-9 and TRBJ1-2, with 7 bases matching TRBD1. Trimming cost V 6 bases and J 4 bases; bases outside gene matches: 5. The CDR3 totals 13 residues. Germline assignment: CDR1 SEHNR and CDR2 FQNEAQ (reference sequence). CDR3 DNA sequence: TGTGCCAGCAGTCGGGACAGCTTCTATGGCTACACCTTC. It yields the protein CASSRDSFYGYTF.

The chain employs TRBV18 and TRBJ2-7; 10 nucleotides agree with TRBD2. From germline, CDR1 is KGHSH and CDR2 LQKENI. This CDR3 spans 14 amino acids. With V trimmed by 6 bases and J by 4 bases, 6 bases remained unmatched. CDR3 bases: TGTGCCAGCTCGCCCCTAGCGGGAGTTTACGAGCAGTACTTC. Translated, it gives CASSPLAGVYEQYF.

The chain is built from TRBV25-1 and TRBJ1-2, with 10 bases fitting TRBD1. Trimming cost V 5 bases and J 8 bases; bases outside gene matches: 5. The CDR3 is 13 amino acids. Germline CDR1 is MGHDK and CDR2 is SYGVNS. The DNA of the CDR3 is TGTGCCAGCAGTCCCGACAGGGGGCACGGCTACACCTTC. Translating gives CASSPDRGHGYTF.

The rearrangement links TRBV2 to TRBJ1-2; D is undetermined. V lost 7 bases, J lost 0 bases, and 9 bases lay in between. CDR1 and CDR2 (germline): SNHLY, FYNNEI. The CDR3 runs 13 residues. The CDR3 spells CASKRTANYGYTF. The CDR3 nucleotides are TGTGCCAGCAAACGGACTGCTAACTATGGCTACACCTTC.

This CDR3 is CASTRGLYTDTQYF. The CDR3 coding sequence is TGTGCCAGCACAAGGGGGCTGTACACAGATACGCAGTATTTT. J is TRBJ2-3 and V is TRBV6-5, with 7 bases identical to TRBD1. CDR1 and CDR2 from the germline V gene are MNHEY and SVGAGI. The CDR3 spans 14 residues. V gave up 7 bases and J gave up 2 bases; unmatched junction bases: 6.

The chain joins TRBV4-1 to TRBJ2-1; TRBD2 aligns across 10 bases. The length of the CDR3 is 16 residues. The V gene's germline CDR1 is MGHRA and CDR2 YSYEKL. With V trimmed by 0 bases and J by 10 bases, 9 bases remained unmatched. The CDR3 spells CASSQDPSGRAREQFF. The CDR3 region has the DNA TGCGCCAGCAGCCAAGATCCCAGCGGGAGGGCCCGGGAGCAGTTCTTC.

V and J are TRBV5-1 and TRBJ2-4; TRBD1 matches 8 bases. CDR1 and CDR2 from the germline V gene are SGHRS and YFSETQ. The CDR3 sequence is 13 residues long. V dropped 2 bases and J dropped 8; count of bases not matched to a gene: 3. CDR3 in DNA: TGCGCCAGCAGCTTTTCAGGGGGCGACATTCAGTACTTC. Its protein product is CASSFSGGDIQYF.

V gene TRBV27 combines with J gene TRBJ1-2; 8 bases match TRBD1. Germline trimming cut 4 bases from V and 4 bases from J; bases unmatched to any gene: 8. Germline V lookup: CDR1 MNHEY, CDR2 SMNVEV (reference sequence). This CDR3 contains 15 residues. The CDR3 sequence is CASSSRDRMGYGYTF. CDR3 nucleotide sequence: TGTGCCAGCAGTTCCAGGGACAGGATGGGCTATGGCTACACCTTC.

This clone was detected a few times. This sequence joins TRBV6-6 and TRBJ2-7; 9 bases match TRBD2. This CDR3 has 15 residues. Germline V gives CDR1 MNHNY, CDR2 SVGAGI (reference sequence). The V and J ends lost 7 bases and 2 bases, in that order; junction bases with no gene match: 9. The chain's CDR3 is CASNKGLAIPYEQYF. In DNA form, the CDR3 reads TGTGCCAGCAACAAGGGACTAGCTATCCCCTACGAGCAGTACTTC.

V usage is TRBV7-7 and J usage is TRBJ2-5; 9 bases line up with TRBD1. This CDR3 contains 17 residues. The junction had 9 bases not matched to a gene; V was cut back by 1 base and J by 3 bases. The germline V gene has CDR1 SSHAT and CDR2 FNYEAQ (reference sequence). The CDR3 nucleotides read TGTGCCAGCAGCTTAGGGCCGGGACAGGGCATCGAAGAGACCCAGTACTTC. Its protein product is CASSLGPGQGIEETQYF. The full variable domain, completed using reference TRBV7-7 and TRBJ2-5, is GAGVSQSPRYKVTKRGQDVTLRCDPISSHATLYWYQQALGQGPEFLTYFNYEAQPDKSGLPSDRFSAERPEGSISTLTIQRTEQRDSAMYRCASSLGPGQGIEETQYFGPGTRLLVL.

The chain couples TRBV6-6 to TRBJ1-5; no reliable D call. CDR3 length: 14 amino acids. The V end lost 0 bases, the J end lost 0 bases, and 3 bases lay between the germline ends. CDR1 and CDR2 from the germline V gene are MNHNY and SVGAGI (reference sequence). CDR3 sequence: CASSYSSSNQPQHF. CDR3 DNA: TGTGCCAGCAGTTACTCTAGTAGCAATCAGCCCCAGCATTTT.

This sequence joins TRBV5-1 and TRBJ2-1; 12 bases fit TRBD2. The V gene end was trimmed by 2 bases and the J gene end by 15 bases; junction bases not matched to a gene: 9. Germline V gene lookup returns CDR1 SGHRS and CDR2 YFSETQ. The CDR3 covers 14 residues. CDR3 DNA: TGCGCCAGCAGCTTCGGGAGACTAGCGGGAGACCGGTTCTTC. Protein: CASSFGRLAGDRFF.

The chain employs TRBV7-9 and TRBJ2-7; 7 bases match TRBD2. V lost 2 bases, J lost 1 base, and 11 bases stayed unmatched. The CDR3 spans 17 residues. Looked up from germline, CDR1 is SEHNR and CDR2 is FQNEAQ (reference sequence). The CDR3 nucleotides are TGTGCCAGCAGCTTACAATATTCTGGCGGGAGTTCCTACGAGCAGTACTTC. As protein: CASSLQYSGGSSYEQYF.

This clone came up once. The chain joins TRBV5-6 to TRBJ2-1; 8 positions agree with TRBD2. The germline gives CDR1 SGHDT, CDR2 YYEEEE. V was pared by 2 bases and J by 8 bases, with 9 bases of the junction left unmatched. This CDR3 region has 15 residues. For the CDR3, the DNA is TGTGCCAGCAGCTTATTATCGGGGGGGGCCTATGAGCAGTTCTTC. Translated: CASSLLSGGAYEQFF. Full variable domain (remainder filled in from reference TRBV5-6 and TRBJ2-1): DAGVTQSPTHLIKTRGQQVTLRCSPKSGHDTVSWYQQALGQGPQFIFQYYEEEERQRGNFPDRFSGHQFPNYSSELNVNALLLGDSALYLCASSLLSGGAYEQFFGPGTRLTVL.